The 17 T cell receptor beta chains reported below all come from one sample, sequenced in a study of blood T cell repertoires in COVID-19 (dated by TCRdb to 2020 to 2022). The library was built by means of the immunoSEQ multiplex PCR assay. In TCRdb, the immuneACCESS table is reduced to in-frame sequences with V and J assigned. These tables do not hold every clone; where another copy was compared, an unresolved V gene accounts for under half, and the others remain unexplained. For this sample the table gives roughly 200,000 clones, of which 80% were detected only once. Of the sample, around 6.3% is held by the ten largest clones. Sequences were obtained from peripheral blood. These TCRs come from a man between 65 and 85 years old with active or convalescent COVID-19.

This clone was observed once. This rearrangement joins TRBV6-5 to TRBJ2-3; 7 nucleotides agree with TRBD2. The CDR3 is made up of 16 amino acids. The germline gives CDR1 MNHEY, CDR2 SVGAGI. Losses at the gene ends were 0 bases for V and 6 bases for J; bases not matched to a gene: 9. The CDR3 sequence is CASSYSLGRGGDTQYF. The CDR3 DNA follows: TGTGCCAGCAGTTACTCCCTCGGACGGGGAGGGGATACGCAGTATTTT.

The rearrangement uses TRBV18 and TRBJ2-5; TRBD2 matches 8 bases. The CDR3 spans 15 residues. V lost 2 bases, J lost 5 bases, and 7 bases stayed unmatched. CDR1 is KGHSH, CDR2 LQKENI, per germline. CDR3 amino acids: CASSPSGSRAETQYF. In DNA form, the CDR3 reads TGTGCCAGCTCACCAAGCGGGAGCCGTGCGGAGACCCAGTACTTC.

The rearrangement uses TRBV3-1 (or the pseudogene TRBV3-2) and TRBJ1-1; tentative D call: TRBD1 (5 bases). V was pared by 0 bases and J by 13 bases, with 21 bases between. Germline lookup yields CDR1 LGHDT and CDR2 YNNKEL (reference sequence). The CDR3 covers 15 residues. The CDR3, as DNA: TGTGCCAGCAGCCAAGATATGGCAGGGAATAATGTCGGTTTCTTT. The encoded protein is CASSQDMAGNNVGFF.

The rearrangement joins TRBV24-1 to TRBJ2-3; D not resolved. Germline CDR1 is KGHDR and CDR2 is SFDVKD. The CDR3 covers 12 residues. V gave up 5 bases and J gave up 6 bases, with 8 bases separating them. Written as DNA, the CDR3 is TGTGCCACCAGTGCAGGTGACGATACGCAGTATTTT. It encodes CATSAGDDTQYF.

The rearrangement joins TRBV5-1 to TRBJ1-1; D perhaps matches TRBD1 (6 bases). V lost 4 bases to trimming and J lost 0 bases, with 16 bases between them. The CDR3 spans 16 residues. The germline V gene has CDR1 SGHRS and CDR2 YFSETQ. Written as DNA, the CDR3 is TGCGCCAGCAGCCACTCACAGGGTTTCGTGAACACTGAAGCTTTCTTT. Translated: CASSHSQGFVNTEAFF.

This clone has a single count. V is TRBV27 and J is TRBJ1-5; TRBD1 might be the D (5 bases). Trimming stripped 5 bases from V and 9 bases from J, with 11 bases between. Germline V gene sequence: CDR1 MNHEY, CDR2 SMNVEV (reference sequence). The CDR3 contains 12 residues. CDR3 coding DNA: TGTGCCAGCAGTGAAAATCAGGGGCCCCAGCATTTT. This encodes CASSENQGPQHF.

The CDR3 DNA follows: TGTGCCAGCAGTGAATATAGCGGCGGGAGGGATTCCTACAATGAGCAGTTCTTC. Residues: CASSEYSGGRDSYNEQFF. The chain carries TRBV25-1 and TRBJ2-1; 9 bases line up with TRBD2. The germline V gene has CDR1 MGHDK and CDR2 SYGVNS. This CDR3 region has 18 residues. The V gene end was trimmed by 0 bases and the J gene end by 1 base; junction bases not matched to a gene: 7.

The J gene is TRBJ2-1, the V gene TRBV9; 8 bases agree with TRBD2. The CDR3 is made up of 18 amino acids. Looked up from germline, CDR1 is SGDLS and CDR2 is YYNGEE. Losses at the gene ends were 3 bases for V and 4 bases for J; bases not matched to a gene: 15. The DNA of the CDR3 is TGTGCCAGCAGCGGACCCCGGGAGGGTAGCGGAGAATACAATGAGCAGTTCTTC. Protein: CASSGPREGSGEYNEQFF.

There are a few counts of this clone. This chain links TRBV27 with TRBJ1-2; no clear D gene. The CDR3 extends over 16 amino acids. CDR1 is MNHEY, CDR2 SMNVEV, per germline (reference sequence). The V end lost 2 bases, the J end lost 5 bases, and 18 bases lay between the germline ends. CDR3 in amino acids: CASSLLGGGDLYGYTF. The CDR3 nucleotides are TGTGCCAGCAGTTTACTAGGCGGCGGAGACCTTTATGGCTACACCTTC.

The chain uses TRBV4-3 and TRBJ1-1, with D uncertain. V lost 0 bases to trimming and J lost 5 bases, with 7 bases between them. The CDR3 loop spans 13 amino acids. The germline V gene encodes CDR1 LGHNA and CDR2 YSLEER. CDR3 loop: CASSQDRETEAFF. Written as DNA, the CDR3 is TGCGCCAGCAGCCAAGATCGGGAAACTGAAGCTTTCTTT.

The V gene is TRBV5-1, the J gene TRBJ1-2; 9 bases are a match to TRBD1. CDR3 length: 15 amino acids. Per germline, CDR1 SGHRS and CDR2 YFSETQ. Trimming at V came to 0 bases and at J to 4 bases, leaving 4 bases not matched to a gene. This CDR3 reads CASSLEGQGSYGYTF. CDR3 nucleotides: TGCGCCAGCAGCTTGGAAGGACAGGGGAGCTATGGCTACACCTTC.

The rearrangement links TRBV18 to TRBJ1-4; D gene unclear. Per germline, CDR1 KGHSH and CDR2 LQKENI. The length of the CDR3 is 13 residues. V was trimmed by 5 bases and J by 3 bases, leaving 7 bases between them. In DNA form, the CDR3 reads TGTGCCAGCTCATACCAGTCTAATGAAAAACTGTTTTTT. It is translated as CASSYQSNEKLFF.

The chain uses TRBV3-1 (or the pseudogene TRBV3-2) and TRBJ2-7; 11 bases match TRBD2. There are 14 residues in the CDR3. Germline loops: CDR1 LGHDT, CDR2 YNNKEL (reference sequence). V trimming: 8 bases; J trimming: 8 bases; junction bases outside the gene matches: 11. CDR3 sequence: CASGGSLAGDQQYF. CDR3 DNA: TGTGCCAGCGGGGGATCACTAGCGGGAGACCAGCAGTACTTC.

This sequence joins TRBV18 and TRBJ1-5, with D perhaps TRBD1 (5 bases). In germline, CDR1 is KGHSH, CDR2 LQKENI. V lost 3 bases to trimming and J lost 8 bases, with 14 bases between them. This CDR3 contains 14 residues. As DNA, the CDR3 is TGTGCCAGCTCACCTAGGGGCCAAGACGAGCCCCAGCATTTT. This translates into CASSPRGQDEPQHF.

V is TRBV28 and J is TRBJ1-1; 7 bases line up with TRBD1. The CDR3 is 15 residues long. Germline V lookup: CDR1 MDHEN, CDR2 SYDVKM. V gave up 6 bases and J gave up 7 bases; unmatched junction bases: 14. CDR3 protein: CASSFGGGLFIEAFF. CDR3 bases: TGTGCCAGCAGCTTCGGAGGGGGCTTGTTCATTGAAGCTTTCTTT.

J is TRBJ2-1 and V is TRBV29-1; the match to TRBD1 covers 8 bases. Germline CDR1 is SQVTM and CDR2 is ANQGSEA. This CDR3 contains 13 residues. With 6 bases clipped from V and 4 bases from J, the junction kept 5 bases outside the gene matches. The CDR3 nucleotides are TGCAGCGTCACGGGACAGGATTACAATGAGCAGTTCTTC. Translating gives CSVTGQDYNEQFF.

The chain links TRBV19 to TRBJ1-2, with TRBD1 matching over 7 bases. This CDR3 is built from 17 residues. The V segment lost 5 bases and the J segment 1 base; nucleotides outside the gene matches: 13. In germline, CDR1 is LNHDA, CDR2 SQIVND (reference sequence). CDR3 bases: TGTGCCAGTAGTCCCATGGGACAGCCGCAGTTTAACTATGGCTACACCTTC. The encoded protein is CASSPMGQPQFNYGYTF.